This T cell receptor (beta chain) was observed in a study of OX40 agonist ivuxolimab in advanced cancers. At the level of the study: Previous treatment with anti-PD-1, anti-PD-L1 or anti-CTLA-4 therapy was allowed; 35% to 50% had received some. General study points: With doses of 0.1-3.0 mg/kg, partial responders showed among the lowest clonal expansion.

Measured with immunoSEQ multiplex PCR; TCRdb has only the in-frame clones, and not every one. This table holds around 84,000 clones, roughly 90% found once. Concerning this clone: Its antigen is unidentified.

Trimming took off 2 bases at V and 4 bases at J, with 11 bases between the two ends. The CDR3 is made up of 15 amino acids. In germline, CDR1 is SGHVS, CDR2 FQNEAQ. Here the sequenced sample was CD4+ or CD8+ T cells sorted from blood, taken in a trial of the OX40 agonist ivuxolimab. The V and J genes are TRBV7-8 and TRBJ2-2; no clear D. The sequence was obtained from an adult with an advanced solid tumor such as melanoma, head and neck, liver or kidney cancer. CDR3 coding DNA: TGTGCCAGCAGCTTATATTGGCGGAGCACCGGGGAGCTGTTTTTT. Translating it yields CASSLYWRSTGELFF.